The 14 T cell receptor beta chains below come from one sample, sequenced in a study of OX40 agonist ivuxolimab in advanced cancers. The protocol used for the library was the immunoSEQ multiplex PCR assay. TCRdb retrieved this table from immuneACCESS and kept in-frame rearrangements only. Not all clones are present; in checked studies, unresolved V genes account for under half, and no reason is known for the remainder. The sample records around 50,000 clones, more than 70% of which are singletons. About 0.68% of the sample is in the top ten clones. The sequencing used CD4+ or CD8+ T cells sorted from blood, collected in a trial of the OX40 agonist ivuxolimab. Receptor source: an adult with an advanced solid tumor such as melanoma, head and neck, liver or kidney cancer.

The chain uses TRBV7-2 and TRBJ2-5, with 7 bases aligning to TRBD1. With V trimmed by 1 base and J by 4 bases, 12 bases remained unmatched. The CDR3 covers 17 residues. Germline values: CDR1 SGHTA, CDR2 FQGNSA. This chain's CDR3 is CASSLDGQAGRGETQYF. The CDR3 DNA is TGTGCCAGCAGCTTAGATGGACAGGCTGGCAGGGGAGAGACCCAGTACTTC. The full variable domain, its missing parts supplied by reference TRBV7-2 and TRBJ2-5, is GAGVSQSPSNKVTEKGKDVELRCDPISGHTALYWYRQSLGQGLEFLIYFQGNSAPDKSGLPSDRFSAERTGGSVSTLTIQRTQQEDSAVYLCASSLDGQAGRGETQYFGPGTRLLVL.

The chain employs TRBV30 and TRBJ1-4; 9 bases align to TRBD1. Germline CDR1 reads GTSNPN; CDR2 reads SVGIG (reference sequence). This CDR3 spans 16 amino acids. V shed 4 bases and J 4 bases; nucleotides not matched to a gene: 10. The CDR3 DNA is TGTGCCTGGACCCTCACAGGGGGCGCCGATAATGAAAAACTGTTTTTT. It codes for CAWTLTGGADNEKLFF.

The V gene is TRBV5-1, the J gene TRBJ2-3; 9 nucleotides align to TRBD1. CDR3 length equals 15 residues. Germline CDR1 SGHRS, CDR2 YFSETQ. The ends lost 0 bases at V and 4 bases at J; junction bases unmatched: 3. CDR3 amino acids: CASSLDRGHPDTQYF. The CDR3 coding sequence is TGCGCCAGCAGCTTGGACAGGGGGCACCCAGATACGCAGTATTTT.

The genes are TRBV10-3 and TRBJ2-5, with D unresolved. The CDR3 extends over 16 amino acids. Trimming cost V 3 bases and J 0 bases, with 14 bases left between them. From germline, CDR1 is ENHRY and CDR2 SYGVKD. The CDR3 loop is CAISDPRALYQETQYF. The CDR3 DNA sequence: TGTGCCATCAGTGACCCTCGGGCCTTGTACCAAGAGACCCAGTACTTC.

The J gene is TRBJ1-5, the V gene TRBV5-1; no definite D call. Deletions cut 0 bases from V and 0 bases from J, with 7 bases between. This CDR3 is built from 15 residues. Per germline, CDR1 SGHRS and CDR2 YFSETQ. This chain's CDR3 is CASSLGAGSNQPQHF. The CDR3, as DNA: TGCGCCAGCAGCTTGGGGGCAGGTAGCAATCAGCCCCAGCATTTT.

The V call is TRBV14, the J call TRBJ2-7, with 7 bases lining up with TRBD1. CDR1 SGHDN and CDR2 FVKESK come from the germline V gene. The CDR3 loop spans 16 amino acids. The trim removed 5 bases at V and 2 bases at J, leaving 12 bases unmatched. CDR3 in DNA: TGTGCCAGCAGCTTAAACGAGGGGGCTTGGCCCTACGAGCAGTACTTC. This codes for CASSLNEGAWPYEQYF.

The chain joins TRBV25-1 to TRBJ2-3; D is unclear. Trimming shortened V by 0 bases and J by 2 bases, and 6 bases separated the two germline ends. CDR1 is MGHDK, CDR2 SYGVNS, per germline. This CDR3 is 14 amino acids long. The CDR3 DNA reads TGTGCCAGCAGTGAATATAGGGCCACAGATACGCAGTATTTT. It codes for CASSEYRATDTQYF. Drawing the rest from reference TRBV25-1 and TRBJ2-3, the complete variable domain is EADIYQTPRYLVIGTGKKITLECSQTMGHDKMYWYQQDPGMELHLIHYSYGVNSTEKGDLSSESTVSRIRTEHFPLTLESARPSHTSQYLCASSEYRATDTQYFGPGTRLTVL.

The rearrangement uses TRBV28 and TRBJ1-5, with TRBD1 as a possible D gene (5 bases). V dropped 3 bases and J dropped 2 bases, with 11 bases sitting between them. This CDR3 contains 15 residues. The germline V gene encodes CDR1 MDHEN and CDR2 SYDVKM. CDR3 nucleotides: TGTGCCAGCAGTTTTTGGGGAGGGGGCAATCAGCCCCAGCATTTT. It specifies CASSFWGGGNQPQHF.

The chain has TRBV18 and TRBJ2-5; tentatively, D is TRBD1 (5 bases). The CDR3 is made up of 14 amino acids. With 6 bases removed from V and 3 bases from J, the gap between germline ends came to 14 bases. CDR1 and CDR2 (germline): KGHSH, LQKENI. The CDR3 is CASSPGFGKETQYF. CDR3 nucleotide sequence: TGTGCCAGCTCCCCAGGGTTCGGAAAAGAGACCCAGTACTTC.

The J gene is TRBJ2-1, the V gene TRBV21-1; the table gives TRBD2 as D, unverified against the DNA. TRBV21-1 is a pseudogene. The CDR3 is made up of 17 amino acids. CDR3 residues: CASNSHAGSGRGREQFF. Here the CDR3 DNA reads TGTGCCAGCAACAGCCACGCCGGTAGCGGGAGGGGAAGGGAGCAGTTCTTC.

This clone was picked up one time. The genes are TRBV11-3 and TRBJ2-7; 9 bases fit TRBD1. V dropped 4 bases and J dropped 1; count of bases not matched to a gene: 2. The length of the CDR3 is 14 residues. Germline V gene data show CDR1 as SGHNT and CDR2 as YENEEA. CDR3 in amino acids: CASSSGTGSYEQYF. CDR3 bases: TGTGCCAGCAGCTCCGGGACAGGGTCCTACGAGCAGTACTTC.

The CDR3 sequence: CASTRRVSGANVLTF. CDR3 bases: TGTGCCAGCACCCGAAGGGTATCTGGGGCCAACGTCCTGACTTTC. V gene TRBV11-3 combines with J gene TRBJ2-6; D is ambiguous. With 7 bases removed from V and 1 base from J, the gap between germline ends came to 11 bases. Germline V gene lookup returns CDR1 SGHNT and CDR2 YENEEA. This CDR3 region has 15 residues. The full variable domain, rest sourced from reference TRBV11-3 and TRBJ2-6, is EAGVVQSPRYKIIEKKQPVAFWCNPISGHNTLYWYLQNLGQGPELLIRYENEEAVDDSQLPKDRFSAERLKGVDSTLKIQPAELGDSAVYLCASTRRVSGANVLTFGAGSRLTVL.

The chain carries TRBV4-1 and TRBJ2-7; D might be TRBD2 (7 bases). CDR3 length: 15 residues. V lost 2 bases, J lost 6 bases, and 17 bases lay in between. Germline V gene sequence: CDR1 MGHRA, CDR2 YSYEKL. The CDR3 protein is CASSQWQGRVGEQYF. CDR3 bases: TGCGCCAGCAGCCAATGGCAGGGGAGGGTGGGCGAGCAGTACTTC.

The chain combines TRBV5-5 with TRBJ1-3; maybe TRBD1 (5 bases). The length of the CDR3 is 16 residues. Trimming pared 0 bases from V and 0 bases from J, leaving 10 bases between. Germline V gene lookup returns CDR1 SGHKS and CDR2 YYEKEE (reference sequence). The CDR3: CASSLEPGTSGNTIYF. CDR3 nucleotides: TGTGCCAGCAGCTTGGAGCCCGGGACCTCTGGAAACACCATATATTTT. The whole variable domain, filled in from reference TRBV5-5 and TRBJ1-3, reads DAGVTQSPTHLIKTRGQQVTLRCSPISGHKSVSWYQQVLGQGPQFIFQYYEKEERGRGNFPDRFSARQFPNYSSELNVNALLLGDSALYLCASSLEPGTSGNTIYFGEGSWLTVV.